This is a list of T cell receptor beta chains from one sample in a study of blood T cell repertoires in COVID-19. Using immunoSEQ multiplex PCR, the repertoire was profiled, and TCRdb retains in-frame clones only, with some absent. The sample shows 120,000 or so clones, around 87% of them seen only once. Sequencing was carried out using peripheral blood. Every receptor here comes from a woman in her fifties or sixties with acute or convalescent COVID-19. Each CDR3 is given with its conserved first and last residue. The D gene is left open where the match is weak. A row's size may be missing; if present it is once, few, many or a size class.

J gene,D gene,clone size,V gene,CDR3 DNA,CDR3 protein
TRBJ2-3,TRBD2,NA,TRBV4-1,TGCGCCAGCAGCCAACTGCGGGAGAACACAGATACGCAGTATTTT,CASSQLRENTDTQYF
TRBJ1-5,TRBD1,NA,TRBV19,TGTGCCAGCTCCGGGACAGGGGGCGGTCAGCCCCAGCATTTT,CASSGTGGGQPQHF
TRBJ2-1,TRBD2,NA,TRBV19,TGTGCCAGTAGCCTTAGCGGGAGCTCCTACAATGAGCAGTTCTTC,CASSLSGSSYNEQFF
TRBJ2-1,TRBD2,NA,TRBV28,TGTGCCAGCCTAGGACTAGCGGTAGGTGAGCAGTTCTTC,CASLGLAVGEQFF
TRBJ1-4,TRBD1,NA,TRBV5-5,TGTGCCAGCAGCTTTCCGACAGGGGACGAAAAACTGTTTTTT,CASSFPTGDEKLFF
TRBJ1-1,NA,NA,TRBV10-2,TGCGCCAGCAGCGCGATCCGAGGGTCTGAAGCTTTCTTT,CASSAIRGSEAFF
TRBJ2-2,TRBD1,NA,TRBV7-3,TGTGCCAGCAGTCCGAGAGGGGGCAGGAACACCGGGGAGCTGTTTTTT,CASSPRGGRNTGELFF
TRBJ1-3,NA,NA,TRBV4-2,TGTGCCAGCAGCCAAAATCAGGGGACTGGAAACACCATATATTTT,CASSQNQGTGNTIYF
TRBJ1-6,NA,NA,TRBV2,TGTGCCAGCAGGGAGGGGCAGGTCCACTTT,CASREGQVHF
TRBJ2-3,TRBD1,NA,TRBV5-1,TGCGCCAGCAGCTTGGGGGGACAGAATACAGATACGCAGTATTTT,CASSLGGQNTDTQYF
TRBJ2-1,NA,NA,TRBV5-1,TGCGCCAGCAGCCTCTCCTGGGGGACAACCCTAAATGAGCAGTTCTTC,CASSLSWGTTLNEQFF
TRBJ2-1,TRBD1,NA,TRBV7-9,TGTGCCAGCAGCTTAAGGGGGCCAGAAAGAAACAATGAGCAGTTCTTC,CASSLRGPERNNEQFF
TRBJ2-5,NA,NA,TRBV5-1,TGCGCCAGCAGCTTGGGTACAGGAGCTAGAGTGACCCAGTACTTC,CASSLGTGARVTQYF
TRBJ1-2,NA,NA,TRBV19,TGTGCCAGTGCTTCGGGGAACTATGGCTACACCTTC,CASASGNYGYTF
TRBJ1-6,NA,NA,TRBV7-2,TGTGCCAGCAGCTTAGTTAGTACTGGGGCGTATAATTCACCCCTCCACTTT,CASSLVSTGAYNSPLHF
TRBJ1-6,NA,NA,TRBV10-3,TGTGCCATCAGTGGGGTGGGAGATCATTCACCCCTCCACTTT,CAISGVGDHSPLHF
TRBJ1-1,NA,NA,TRBV2,TGTGCCAGCACTAACCCAACAGGGTTCAACACTGAAGCTTTCTTT,CASTNPTGFNTEAFF
TRBJ2-7,NA,NA,TRBV27,TGTGCCAGCAGTTCGGGGACATTATCCGAGCAGTACTTC,CASSSGTLSEQYF
TRBJ1-2,NA,NA,TRBV27,TGTGCCAGCAGCCTTAACGGAGGGGGCTACACCTTC,CASSLNGGGYTF
TRBJ1-3,NA,once,TRBV27,TGTGCCAGCAGTTTATCGAGGGCCGACTCTGGAAACACCATATATTTT,CASSLSRADSGNTIYF
TRBJ1-5,NA,once,TRBV15,TGTGCCACCAGCAGAGATGATCAGGGCACCCAGCCCCAGCATTTT,CATSRDDQGTQPQHF
TRBJ2-1,TRBD1,NA,TRBV6-5,TGTGCCAGCAGTTATGACAGGGGCTCGTACAATGAGCAGTTCTTC,CASSYDRGSYNEQFF
TRBJ1-2,NA,NA,TRBV2,TGTGCCAGCAGTGATAGTGTGGGCCTTAACTATGGCTACACCTTC,CASSDSVGLNYGYTF
TRBJ1-2,NA,few,TRBV28,TGTGCCAGCAGCGGGGGGCTTGGTAACTATGGCTACACCTTC,CASSGGLGNYGYTF
TRBJ2-2,TRBD2,NA,TRBV28,TGTGCCAGCAGTTTTGAGGGAGGGACGGAGAACACCGGGGAGCTGTTTTTT,CASSFEGGTENTGELFF
TRBJ1-1,NA,NA,TRBV5-5,TGTGCCAGCAGCTGGGAGGGGTTCGGTATGAACACTGAAGCTTTCTTT,CASSWEGFGMNTEAFF
TRBJ2-7,NA,NA,TRBV5-4,TGTGCCAGCAGCTTGCCAGGGAACTACGAGCAGTACTTC,CASSLPGNYEQYF
TRBJ1-1,NA,NA,TRBV2,TGTGCCAGCACCTTGGGCCCCGGTACTGAAGCTTTCTTT,CASTLGPGTEAFF
TRBJ2-1,NA,NA,TRBV21-1,TGTGCCAGCAGCAAACTTTGGACTAGCGGGAGGCACAATGAGCAGTTCTTC,CASSKLWTSGRHNEQFF
TRBJ2-2,TRBD1,NA,TRBV7-9,TGTGCCAGCAGCTTACTCGGACAGGGGAACACCGGGGAGCTGTTTTTT,CASSLLGQGNTGELFF
TRBJ2-3,NA,NA,TRBV5-4,TGTGCCAGCAGCTCCAGGGAAAGGGCGGATACGCAGTATTTT,CASSSRERADTQYF
TRBJ1-2,NA,NA,TRBV6-5,TGTGCCAGCAGGGAGACTGCACACCGGTATGGCTACACCTTC,CASRETAHRYGYTF
TRBJ1-3,NA,NA,TRBV19,TGTGCCAGTAGTAGGGCAGGGAACCCTGGAAACACCATATATTTT,CASSRAGNPGNTIYF